The source of this T cell receptor (beta chain) is a study of blood T cell repertoires in COVID-19. Measured with immunoSEQ multiplex PCR; TCRdb has only the in-frame clones, and not every one. This sample carries about 230,000 clones, 88% of them seen once, and the ten largest clones take less than 3.5%. This clone was detected once. This CDR3 has 13 amino acids. Germline loops: CDR1 GTSNPN, CDR2 SVGIG (reference sequence). V lost 4 bases, J lost 4 bases, and 13 bases lay in between. This sequence joins TRBV30 and TRBJ1-1, with D hard to call. This receptor was obtained from an older woman with acute or convalescent COVID-19. Sequenced material: peripheral blood. The CDR3: CAWKTWAGTEAFF. CDR3 sequence (DNA): TGTGCCTGGAAAACCTGGGCCGGCACTGAAGCTTTCTTT.